This TCR beta chain was identified during a study of blood T cell repertoires in COVID-19. The repertoire was sequenced with immunoSEQ multiplex PCR; TCRdb's copy has only in-frame clones and lacks some. Seen here are more than 200,000 clones, 86% observed once, and the top ten hold more than 1.5%. The CDR3 consists of 14 residues. The germline V gene encodes CDR1 SGHRS and CDR2 YFSETQ. V was trimmed by 0 bases and J by 4 bases, leaving 8 bases between them. Symptom resolution, clearance, or two negative PCRs marked donors in Cohort 3 as recovered. Sequenced sample: PBMCs or T cells enriched from blood (not recorded which). The chain recombines TRBV5-1 with TRBJ1-3, with D unclear. The source of this sequence is a middle-aged man who had recovered from COVID-19. CDR3 in amino acids: CASSLGAIGNTIYF. CDR3 coding DNA: TGCGCCAGCAGCTTGGGGGCGATCGGAAACACCATATATTTT. Filled out from reference TRBV5-1 and TRBJ1-3, the complete variable domain reads KAGVTQTPRYLIKTRGQQVTLSCSPISGHRSVSWYQQTPGQGLQFLFEYFSETQRNKGNFPGRFSGRQFSNSRSEMNVSTLELGDSALYLCASSLGAIGNTIYFGEGSWLTVV.